These T cell receptor beta chains were read from a single sample in a study of CD8 T cells in Susac syndrome. Using its own MiXCR run on the immunoSEQ multiplex PCR reads, TCRdb lists one record per CDR3 protein. The sample lists 20,000 or so distinct CDR3 sequences, approximately 95% seen once, with roughly 0.2% in the top ten. The sample comprised CD8+ T cells from PBMCs. Every receptor here comes from a human donor in good health. Each CDR3 is given with its conserved first and last residue. The order of the fields is V gene, J gene, clone size, D gene, CDR3 DNA, CDR3 protein. D genes are given only for firm matches. Size tells how often a clone was seen (once, few, many) or the class of an expanded clone, and some rows leave it out.

TRBV2	TRBJ2-5	once	.	TGTGCCAGCAGTGAAGCGCTTGGGAAGGGCCGCCAAGAGACCCAGTACTTC	CASSEALGKGRQETQYF
TRBV4-3	TRBJ2-1	once	TRBD1	TGCGCCAGCAGCCAGATTTCACAGGGGGCGTCAAATGAGCAGTTCTTC	CASSQISQGASNEQFF
TRBV28	TRBJ2-7	.	.	TGTGCCAGCAGTTTTGCTGTTAAGATCGGGCTAGCCGGCTACGAGCAGTACTTC	CASSFAVKIGLAGYEQYF
TRBV20-1	TRBJ2-1	.	.	TGCAGTGCTCGACCCCCCCCCAATGAGCAGTTCTTC	CSARPPPNEQFF
TRBV27	TRBJ2-2	.	.	TGTGCCAGCAGTTTTCGCGCCGGGGAGCTGTTTTTT	CASSFRAGELFF
TRBV13	TRBJ2-7	.	TRBD2	TGTGCCAGCAGCTGGACTAGCGAGTTTTACGAGCAGTACTTC	CASSWTSEFYEQYF
TRBV29-1	TRBJ2-1	once	.	TGCAGCGTACTGTGGGTCGATGAGCAGTTCTTC	CSVLWVDEQFF
TRBV6-1	TRBJ2-6	.	TRBD1	TGTGCCAGCAGTGAAACAGGGGACGGGGCCAACGTCCTGACTTTC	CASSETGDGANVLTF
TRBV7-8	TRBJ2-3	.	.	TGTGCCAGCAGCTTAGCGATGGCAGCAGCTCTTGGAGATACGCAGTATTTT	CASSLAMAAALGDTQYF
TRBV27	TRBJ2-1	.	.	TGTGCCAGCAGTTTCTTGGCGGGAACTAGTAATGAGCAGTTCTTC	CASSFLAGTSNEQFF
TRBV29-1	TRBJ2-2	.	.	TGCAGCGTTGGAGAACGGGGGCAGTACGGGGAGCTGTTTTTT	CSVGERGQYGELFF
TRBV27	TRBJ2-1	.	TRBD2	TGTGCCAGCAGTTTCCTGGGACTAGCGGACGAGCAGTTCTTC	CASSFLGLADEQFF
TRBV20-1	TRBJ1-1	.	.	TGCAGTGCTAGAGAAGGGGGGAGGGACACTGAAGCTTTCTTT	CSAREGGRDTEAFF
TRBV7-2	TRBJ2-3	.	.	TGTGCCAGCAGCTTAGACCCTGGTTCGGGTACGCAGTATTTT	CASSLDPGSGTQYF
TRBV29-1	TRBJ1-1	.	.	TGCAGCGTTGAAATGTTTCTCTCTACCGTTTACACTGAAGCTTTCTTT	CSVEMFLSTVYTEAFF
TRBV27	TRBJ2-2	.	TRBD2	TGTGCCAGCAGTTTGACTAGCGGGAGGATGGACACCGGGGAGCTGTTTTTT	CASSLTSGRMDTGELFF
TRBV7-9	TRBJ1-1	.	.	TGTGCCAGCAGCCAGGAGGTGAACACTGAAGCTTTCTTT	CASSQEVNTEAFF
TRBV5-8	TRBJ1-1	.	.	TGTGCCATCAGGTTTGGTGAAGTGAACACTGAAGCTTTCTTT	CAIRFGEVNTEAFF
TRBV5-4	TRBJ2-5	.	TRBD1	TGTGCCAGCAGCTCACAGGGACAGGGTGTGGATTCCCTAACTAGGTTTGAGACCCAGTACTTC	CASSSQGQGVDSLTRFETQYF
TRBV2	TRBJ2-7	.	.	TGTGCCACTAGACAGGATTTGATATACGAGCAGTACTTC	CATRQDLIYEQYF
TRBV7-9	TRBJ2-3	.	.	TGTGCCAGCAGCCCCTGGGGCACAGATACGCAGTATTTT	CASSPWGTDTQYF
TRBV20-1	TRBJ2-7	.	TRBD1	TGCAGTGCCAGAGGGGACAGCGACTACGAGCAGTACTTC	CSARGDSDYEQYF
TRBV20-1	TRBJ2-7	.	.	TGCAGTGTCCTGGACTGGGACTCCTACGAGCAGTACTTC	CSVLDWDSYEQYF
TRBV19	TRBJ2-7	.	.	TGTGCCAGTAGAGAATCAGGAGATTTAACCTACGAGCAGTACTTC	CASRESGDLTYEQYF
TRBV30	TRBJ2-3	once	.	TGTGCCTGGAGTGGGAGCGGCACAGATACGCAGTATTTT	CAWSGSGTDTQYF
TRBV27	TRBJ2-1	.	TRBD2	TGTGCCAGCAGCCTGGGCCTAGCGGGAGCTGCGTTCTATGAGCAGTTCTTC	CASSLGLAGAAFYEQFF
TRBV12-3/TRBV12-4	TRBJ2-2	.	TRBD2	TGTGCCAGCGCCATAGCGGGAGGAAACACCGGGGAGCTGTTTTTT	CASAIAGGNTGELFF
TRBV7-2	TRBJ1-1	.	.	TGTGCCAGCAGCTTAGGGTTGGAGGGAGATGAAGCTTTCTTT	CASSLGLEGDEAFF
TRBV7-8	TRBJ2-3	.	TRBD2	TGTGCCAGCAGCCGGCCGGCTAGCGGGAGCGGAGATACGCAGTATTTT	CASSRPASGSGDTQYF
TRBV7-9	TRBJ2-7	.	.	TGTGCCAGCAGACGGGACCCAGCCCACGAGCAGTACTTC	CASRRDPAHEQYF
TRBV28	TRBJ2-7	few	.	TGTGCCAGCAGTCCGGCTGGAATATCCTACGAGCAGTACTTC	CASSPAGISYEQYF
TRBV3-1	TRBJ2-7	.	.	TGTGCCAGCAGCCATGCCCCAAGGGGGGCTTACGAGCAGTACTTC	CASSHAPRGAYEQYF
TRBV5-1	TRBJ2-7	.	TRBD1	TGCGCCAGCAGCCCCCGGGACAGAGTCTACGAGCAGTACTTC	CASSPRDRVYEQYF
TRBV28	TRBJ1-1	.	.	TGTGCCAGCAGTTCGGTCAACACTGAAGCTTTCTTT	CASSSVNTEAFF
TRBV2	TRBJ2-1	.	TRBD2	TGTGCCAGCAGAACTTTCGAGAATAGCGGGAGGGGCGATGAGCAGTTCTTC	CASRTFENSGRGDEQFF
TRBV4-3	TRBJ2-1	.	.	TGCGCCAGCAGCCAAGAGGGAGCGGTCTGGGGATTCAATGAGCAGTTCTTC	CASSQEGAVWGFNEQFF
TRBV18	TRBJ2-7	.	TRBD2	TGTGCCAGCTCACCACGAGGGTCCGGACTAGCGGAAGGAGACGCGGGTCGAGAGCAGTACTTC	CASSPRGSGLAEGDAGREQYF
TRBV5-1	TRBJ2-1	.	.	TGCGCCAGCAGCTTGAGGGACGTACCCAACAATGAGCAGTTCTTC	CASSLRDVPNNEQFF
TRBV7-8	TRBJ1-4	.	.	TGTGCCAGCAGCTTATCAAATGAAAAACTGTTTTTT	CASSLSNEKLFF
TRBV4-3	TRBJ2-6	.	.	TGCGCCAGCAGCCCCGGCACTGGTGGGGCCAACGTCCTGACTTTC	CASSPGTGGANVLTF
TRBV28	TRBJ2-7	.	.	TGTGCCAGCAGTTTTGGCGGAGAATCCTACGAGCAGTACTTC	CASSFGGESYEQYF
TRBV5-6	TRBJ1-2	.	.	TGTGCCAGCAGCACTGGCGCAGGGGACTATGGCTACACCTTC	CASSTGAGDYGYTF
TRBV7-8	TRBJ2-7	once	.	TGTGCCAGCAGCTTCAGCCTAGCGCAGTCCTACGAGCAGTACTTC	CASSFSLAQSYEQYF
TRBV5-1	TRBJ2-5	.	TRBD2	TGCGCCAGCAGCCCCAGCTCGGGAGCGGGACTAGCCTCCGGGGCCCAGTACTTC	CASSPSSGAGLASGAQYF
TRBV7-7	TRBJ2-2	.	.	TGTGCCAGCAGCGCAACAGGGCCGGGGGACACCGGGGAGCTGTTTTTT	CASSATGPGDTGELFF
TRBV3-1	TRBJ1-5	.	.	TGTGCCAGCAGCCAAGGGTCGGATCAGCCCCAGCATTTT	CASSQGSDQPQHF
TRBV25-1	TRBJ1-1	.	.	TGTGCCAGCCTAAGACAGATCGAACAAGCTTTCTTT	CASLRQIEQAFF
TRBV10-2	TRBJ2-6	.	.	TGCGCCAGCAGTGTCTCAGGGGACTCTGGGGCCAACGTCCTGACTTTC	CASSVSGDSGANVLTF
TRBV25-1	TRBJ2-5	.	TRBD1	TGTGCCAGCAGTAGACAGGGTTGGGCAGAGACCCAGTACTTC	CASSRQGWAETQYF
TRBV19	TRBJ1-3	once	.	TGTGCCAGTAGTTTAACCGGGACTCAGGAGGCTGGAAACACCATATATTTT	CASSLTGTQEAGNTIYF
TRBV5-6	TRBJ1-3	.	.	TGTGCCAGCAGCTTGGTGGGGAGCTCTGGAAACACCATATATTTT	CASSLVGSSGNTIYF